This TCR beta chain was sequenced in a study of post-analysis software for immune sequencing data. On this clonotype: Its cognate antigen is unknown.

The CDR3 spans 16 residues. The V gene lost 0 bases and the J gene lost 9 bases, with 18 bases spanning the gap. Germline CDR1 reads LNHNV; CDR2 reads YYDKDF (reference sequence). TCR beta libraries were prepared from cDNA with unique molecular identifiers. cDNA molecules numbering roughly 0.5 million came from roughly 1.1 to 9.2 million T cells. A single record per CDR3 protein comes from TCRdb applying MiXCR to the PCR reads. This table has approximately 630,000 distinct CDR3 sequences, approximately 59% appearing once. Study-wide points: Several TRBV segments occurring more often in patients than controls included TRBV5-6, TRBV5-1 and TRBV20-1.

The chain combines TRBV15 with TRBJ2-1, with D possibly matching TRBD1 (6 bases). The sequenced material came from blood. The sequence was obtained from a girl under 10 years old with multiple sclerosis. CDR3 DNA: TGTGCCACCAGCAGAGATCGCTTCGCAGGGGCAAGTGAGCAGTTCTTC. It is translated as CATSRDRFAGASEQFF.